A selection of T cell receptor beta chains follows, all from one sample in a study of blood T cell repertoires in COVID-19. Profiled with immunoSEQ multiplex PCR; TCRdb holds only in-frame clones, not every one. The sample has some 230,000 clones, 82% seen once. Sequenced input: PBMCs or T cells enriched from blood (not recorded which). These receptors were collected from a man between 40 and 49 years old who had recovered from COVID-19. CDR3s leave out the opening cysteine and the closing phenylalanine or tryptophan. Each record gives: D gene, J gene, V gene, CDR3 protein. The D gene is left open where the match is weak.

-	TRBJ1-2	TRBV28	ASSSAGEKYGYT
TRBD2	TRBJ2-1	TRBV27	ASTYMTSGAYNEQF
TRBD1	TRBJ2-3	TRBV3-1/TRBV3-2	ASSPYRGFDTQY
-	TRBJ1-3	TRBV7-6	ASGFNWAGGNTIY
TRBD1	TRBJ2-4	TRBV7-3	ASSLFPGTGGSKNIQY
TRBD1	TRBJ2-1	TRBV2	ASSVGTGAYNEQF
TRBD2	TRBJ2-7	TRBV18	ASSSRGGAYEQY
-	TRBJ1-5	TRBV19	ASSRGILSSNQPQH
-	TRBJ2-5	TRBV21-1	ASSQRDRDLWAQY
-	TRBJ2-2	TRBV11-3	ASSPGAGRNTGELF
-	TRBJ1-5	TRBV19	ASSMRLGDQPQH
-	TRBJ1-4	TRBV3-1/TRBV3-2	ASSTSGGEKLF
TRBD1	TRBJ2-2	TRBV7-3	ASSEQGAGNTGELF
-	TRBJ2-2	TRBV19	ASSMGGGTGELF
TRBD2	TRBJ2-1	TRBV27	ASSPLLAGGPDEQF
-	TRBJ2-7	TRBV4-1	ASSQVPGWAEQY
TRBD1	TRBJ2-1	TRBV7-8	ASSPWTGSYNEQF
TRBD1	TRBJ2-2	TRBV27	ASRRTGGNGELF
-	TRBJ2-4	TRBV7-2	ASSSRVSKNIQY
-	TRBJ2-6	TRBV28	AILNREKGANVLT